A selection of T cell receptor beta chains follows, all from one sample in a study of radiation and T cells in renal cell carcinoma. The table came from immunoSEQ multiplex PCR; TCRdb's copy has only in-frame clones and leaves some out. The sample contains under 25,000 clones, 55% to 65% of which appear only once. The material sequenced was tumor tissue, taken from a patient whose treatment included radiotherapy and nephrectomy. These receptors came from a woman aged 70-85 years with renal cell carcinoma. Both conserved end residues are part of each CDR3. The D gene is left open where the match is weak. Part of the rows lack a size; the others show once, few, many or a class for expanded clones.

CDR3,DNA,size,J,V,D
CASSQAGTSGGDTQYF,TGTGCCAGCAGCCAGGCCGGGACTAGCGGGGGTGACACGCAGTATTTT,.,TRBJ2-3,TRBV14,TRBD2
CASTLSVVGNSPLHF,TGTGCCAGCACCCTATCGGTGGTGGGGAATTCACCCCTCCACTTT,few,TRBJ1-6,TRBV6-1,.
CAWKDRGNYGYTF,TGTGCCTGGAAAGACAGGGGAAACTATGGCTACACCTTC,.,TRBJ1-2,TRBV30,TRBD1
CASSLSVSPSSYEQYF,TGTGCCAGCAGTTTAAGTGTCAGCCCAAGCTCCTACGAGCAGTACTTC,.,TRBJ2-7,TRBV27,.
CAISDGGAAQYF,TGTGCCATCAGTGACGGGGGGGCGGCCCAGTACTTC,.,TRBJ2-5,TRBV10-3,TRBD2
CASSIGGSGQETQYF,TGTGCCAGTAGTATAGGAGGGTCCGGTCAAGAGACCCAGTACTTC,.,TRBJ2-5,TRBV19,.
CSVAGKETQYF,TGCAGTGTTGCGGGGAAAGAGACCCAGTACTTC,.,TRBJ2-5,TRBV20-1,.
CASSFAAAKNIQYF,TGTGCCAGTAGTTTTGCAGCGGCCAAAAACATTCAGTACTTC,.,TRBJ2-4,TRBV19,.
CASSWGGYNEQFF,TGTGCCAGCAGCTGGGGGGGCTACAATGAGCAGTTCTTC,.,TRBJ2-1,TRBV7-2,TRBD2
CASSAQYSGPYEQYF,TGTGCCAGCAGTGCCCAATATTCCGGGCCTTACGAGCAGTACTTC,medium-sized,TRBJ2-7,TRBV6-1,.
CASSPPVRSREQYF,TGTGCCAGCTCACCCCCAGTGAGGAGCAGAGAGCAGTACTTC,.,TRBJ2-7,TRBV18,.
CATKPAEGGSYNSPLHF,TGTGCCACGAAACCCGCGGAAGGGGGCTCCTATAATTCACCCCTCCACTTT,.,TRBJ1-6,TRBV19,.
CASRGQGAKGYGYTF,TGTGCCAGCAGGGGTCAGGGGGCAAAAGGCTATGGCTACACCTTC,.,TRBJ1-2,TRBV6-6,TRBD1
CAWSDRPNYGYTF,TGTGCCTGGAGCGACCGACCCAACTATGGCTACACCTTC,.,TRBJ1-2,TRBV30,.
CASSQRRQRPGFYSPLHF,TGTGCCAGCAGCCAACGTCGGCAGCGGCCAGGGTTCTATTCACCCCTCCACTTT,few,TRBJ1-6,TRBV14,.
CASSPIGQGETDTQYF,TGTGCCAGCAGTCCAATAGGACAGGGTGAAACTGATACGCAGTATTTT,.,TRBJ2-3,TRBV28,TRBD1
CASSLELAGRDTQYF,TGTGCCAGCAGCTTGGAACTAGCGGGCCGAGATACGCAGTATTTT,.,TRBJ2-3,TRBV5-6,TRBD2
CASSLASGSLNEQFF,TGTGCCAGCAGCTTAGCTTCGGGGAGCCTCAATGAGCAGTTCTTC,.,TRBJ2-1,TRBV7-2,.
CASSVVDRGSGNTIYF,TGTGCCAGCAGCGTAGTCGACAGGGGCTCTGGAAACACCATATATTTT,.,TRBJ1-3,TRBV9,TRBD1
CSVGDRGNQPQHF,TGCAGCGTGGGGGACCGAGGCAATCAGCCCCAGCATTTT,.,TRBJ1-5,TRBV29-1,.
CASSGLAGGQDEQFF,TGCGCCAGCAGCGGACTAGCGGGGGGGCAGGATGAGCAGTTCTTC,few,TRBJ2-1,TRBV5-1,TRBD2
CASTRDRGGEKLFF,TGTGCCAGCACCCGGGACAGGGGAGGTGAAAAACTGTTTTTT,.,TRBJ1-4,TRBV6-1,TRBD1
CASSQADRGQDTQYF,TGTGCCAGCAGCCAGGCGGACAGGGGGCAGGATACGCAGTATTTT,once,TRBJ2-3,TRBV4-2,TRBD1
CAISVPGGSPLHF,TGTGCCATCAGTGTACCGGGTGGTTCACCCCTCCACTTT,few,TRBJ1-6,TRBV10-3,.
CASSLDTGELFF,TGCGCCAGCAGCTTAGACACCGGGGAGCTGTTTTTT,.,TRBJ2-2,TRBV5-1,.
CASSPSTGDRNYGYTF,TGTGCCAGCAGCCCCTCTACCGGGGACAGGAACTATGGCTACACCTTC,.,TRBJ1-2,TRBV7-9,TRBD1
CATSSSGNTIYF,TGTGCCACCAGCAGCTCTGGAAACACCATATATTTT,.,TRBJ1-3,TRBV15,.
CASSLGRARPGYTF,TGTGCCAGCAGCTTAGGCAGGGCGCGCCCTGGCTACACCTTC,few,TRBJ1-2,TRBV7-2,.
CASSESAGVRQYF,TGTGCCAGCAGTGAGTCCGCTGGGGTTCGGCAGTACTTC,few,TRBJ2-7,TRBV2,.
CASSAIQGTNQPQHF,TGTGCCAGCAGTGCGATACAGGGGACCAATCAGCCCCAGCATTTT,.,TRBJ1-5,TRBV25-1,TRBD1
CASSPVGQGFGYTF,TGTGCCAGCAGCCCGGTTGGACAGGGATTTGGCTACACCTTC,few,TRBJ1-2,TRBV28,TRBD1